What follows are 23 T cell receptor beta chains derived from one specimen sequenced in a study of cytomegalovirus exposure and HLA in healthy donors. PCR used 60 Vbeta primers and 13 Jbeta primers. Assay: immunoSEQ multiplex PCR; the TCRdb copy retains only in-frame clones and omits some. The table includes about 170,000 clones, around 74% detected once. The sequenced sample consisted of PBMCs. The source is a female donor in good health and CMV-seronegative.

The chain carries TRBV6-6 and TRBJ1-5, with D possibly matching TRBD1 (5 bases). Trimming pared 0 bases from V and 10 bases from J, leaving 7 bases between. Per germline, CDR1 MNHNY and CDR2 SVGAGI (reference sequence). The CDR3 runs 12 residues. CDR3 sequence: CASSYSTAPQHF. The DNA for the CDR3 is TGTGCCAGCAGTTACTCGACAGCACCCCAGCATTTT.

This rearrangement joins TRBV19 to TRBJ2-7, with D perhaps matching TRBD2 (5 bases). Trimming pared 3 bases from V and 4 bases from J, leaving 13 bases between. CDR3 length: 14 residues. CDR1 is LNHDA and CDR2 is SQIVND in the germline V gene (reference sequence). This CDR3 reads CASSIGRAGYEQYF. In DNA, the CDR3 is TGTGCCAGTAGTATCGGGCGGGCTGGGTACGAGCAGTACTTC.

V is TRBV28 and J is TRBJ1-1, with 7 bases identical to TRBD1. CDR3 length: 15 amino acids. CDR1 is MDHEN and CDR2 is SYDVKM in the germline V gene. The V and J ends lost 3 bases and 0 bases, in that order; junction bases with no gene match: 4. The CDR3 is CASSFAGTVNTEAFF. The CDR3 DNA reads TGTGCCAGCAGTTTCGCCGGGACAGTGAACACTGAAGCTTTCTTT.

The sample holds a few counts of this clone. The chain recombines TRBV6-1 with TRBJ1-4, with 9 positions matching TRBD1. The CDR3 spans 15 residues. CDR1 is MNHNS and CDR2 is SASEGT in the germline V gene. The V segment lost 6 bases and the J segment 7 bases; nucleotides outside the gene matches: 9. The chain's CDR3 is CASRDLTGGGEKLFF. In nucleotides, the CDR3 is TGTGCCAGCAGGGACTTGACAGGGGGGGGTGAAAAACTGTTTTTT.

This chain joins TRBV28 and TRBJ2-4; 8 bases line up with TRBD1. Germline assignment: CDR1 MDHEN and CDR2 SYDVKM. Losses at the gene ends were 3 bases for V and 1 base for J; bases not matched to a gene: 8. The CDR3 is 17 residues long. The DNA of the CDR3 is TGTGCCAGCAGTTTTAGGGACAGGACTGGGGCCAAAAACATTCAGTACTTC. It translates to CASSFRDRTGAKNIQYF. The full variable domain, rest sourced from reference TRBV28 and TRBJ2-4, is DVKVTQSSRYLVKRTGEKVFLECVQDMDHENMFWYRQDPGLGLRLIYFSYDVKMKEKGDIPEGYSVSREKKERFSLILESASTNQTSMYLCASSFRDRTGAKNIQYFGAGTRLSVL.

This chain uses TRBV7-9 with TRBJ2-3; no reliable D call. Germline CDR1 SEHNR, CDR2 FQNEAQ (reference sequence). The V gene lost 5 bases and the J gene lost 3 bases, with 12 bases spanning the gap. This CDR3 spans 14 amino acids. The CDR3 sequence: CASSTPGRTDTQYF. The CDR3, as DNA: TGTGCCAGCAGCACCCCGGGTAGAACAGATACGCAGTATTTT.

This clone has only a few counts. In nucleotides, the CDR3 is TGTGCCAGCAGTCGAGCGGGGCCGAGTGCAGATACGCAGTATTTT. The encoded protein is CASSRAGPSADTQYF. The chain couples TRBV7-2 to TRBJ2-3, with 7 nucleotides matching TRBD2. There are 15 residues in the CDR3. Germline V CDR1 and CDR2: SGHTA, FQGNSA. With V trimmed by 6 bases and J by 4 bases, 10 bases remained unmatched.

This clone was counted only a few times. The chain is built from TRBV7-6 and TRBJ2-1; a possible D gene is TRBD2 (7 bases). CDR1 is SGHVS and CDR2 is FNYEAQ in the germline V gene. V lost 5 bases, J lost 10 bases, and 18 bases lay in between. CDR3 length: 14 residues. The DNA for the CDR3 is TGTGCCAGCAGCCCCGGAGGGGGGGCAGGGGAGCAGTTCTTC. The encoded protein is CASSPGGGAGEQFF.

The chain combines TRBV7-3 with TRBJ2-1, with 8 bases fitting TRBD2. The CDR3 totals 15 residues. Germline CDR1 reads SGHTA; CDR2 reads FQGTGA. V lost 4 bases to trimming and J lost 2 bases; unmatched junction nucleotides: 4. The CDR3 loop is CASSSISGTYNEQFF. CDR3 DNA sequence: TGTGCCAGCAGCTCCATTAGCGGGACCTACAATGAGCAGTTCTTC.

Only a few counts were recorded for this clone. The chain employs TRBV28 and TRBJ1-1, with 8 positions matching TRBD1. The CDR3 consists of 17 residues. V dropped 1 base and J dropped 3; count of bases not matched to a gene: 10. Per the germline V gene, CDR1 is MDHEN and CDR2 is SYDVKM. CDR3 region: CASSLLPAGGEDTEAFF. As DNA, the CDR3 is TGTGCCAGCAGTTTATTACCGGCAGGGGGCGAGGACACTGAAGCTTTCTTT.

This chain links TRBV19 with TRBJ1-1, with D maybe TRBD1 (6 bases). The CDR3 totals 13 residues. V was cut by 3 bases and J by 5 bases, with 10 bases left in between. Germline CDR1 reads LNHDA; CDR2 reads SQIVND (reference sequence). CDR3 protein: CASSIGQGTEAFF. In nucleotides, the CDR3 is TGTGCCAGTAGTATCGGTCAGGGGACTGAAGCTTTCTTT.

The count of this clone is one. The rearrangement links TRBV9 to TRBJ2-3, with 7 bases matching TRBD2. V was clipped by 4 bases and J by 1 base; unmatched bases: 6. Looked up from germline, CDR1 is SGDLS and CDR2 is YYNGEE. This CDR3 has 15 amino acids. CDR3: CASSPRAGGTDTQYF. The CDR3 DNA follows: TGTGCCAGCAGCCCGAGGGCGGGGGGCACAGATACGCAGTATTTT. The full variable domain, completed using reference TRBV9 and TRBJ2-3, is DSGVTQTPKHLITATGQRVTLRCSPRSGDLSVYWYQQSLDQGLQFLIQYYNGEERAKGNILERFSAQQFPDLHSELNLSSLELGDSALYFCASSPRAGGTDTQYFGPGTRLTVL.

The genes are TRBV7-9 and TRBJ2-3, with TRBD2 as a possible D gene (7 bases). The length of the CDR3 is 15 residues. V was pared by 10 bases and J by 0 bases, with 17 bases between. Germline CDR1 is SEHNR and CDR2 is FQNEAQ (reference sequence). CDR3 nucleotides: TGTGCCACCGGGGGCGGGGGCCCTAGCACAGATACGCAGTATTTT. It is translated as CATGGGGPSTDTQYF.

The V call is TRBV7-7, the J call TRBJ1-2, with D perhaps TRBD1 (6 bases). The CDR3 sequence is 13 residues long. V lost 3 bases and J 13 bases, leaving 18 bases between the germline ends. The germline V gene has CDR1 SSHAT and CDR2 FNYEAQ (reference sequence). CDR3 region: CASSFRLDSYITF. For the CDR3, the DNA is TGTGCCAGCAGCTTTAGGCTGGACAGTTATATCACCTTC.

The CDR3 coding sequence is TGCGCCAGCAGCCAAATCCGGTACAATGAGCAGTTCTTC. It codes for CASSQIRYNEQFF. This rearrangement joins TRBV4-1 to TRBJ2-1; D unclear. Between the trimmed V and J ends, which lost 2 bases and 4 bases, there was a span of 6 bases. CDR3 length: 13 amino acids. Germline lookup yields CDR1 MGHRA and CDR2 YSYEKL.

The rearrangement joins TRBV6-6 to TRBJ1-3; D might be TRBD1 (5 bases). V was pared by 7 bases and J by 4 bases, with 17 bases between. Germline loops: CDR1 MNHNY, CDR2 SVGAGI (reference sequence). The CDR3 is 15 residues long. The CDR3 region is CASIAAKSGGNTIYF. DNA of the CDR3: TGTGCCAGCATTGCAGCTAAATCAGGGGGAAACACCATATATTTT.

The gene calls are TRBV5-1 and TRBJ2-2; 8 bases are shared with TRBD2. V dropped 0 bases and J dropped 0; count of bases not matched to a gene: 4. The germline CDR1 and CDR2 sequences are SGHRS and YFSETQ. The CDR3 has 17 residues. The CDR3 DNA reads TGCGCCAGCAGCTTGGGAGGTAGCGGGACGAACACCGGGGAGCTGTTTTTT. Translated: CASSLGGSGTNTGELFF.

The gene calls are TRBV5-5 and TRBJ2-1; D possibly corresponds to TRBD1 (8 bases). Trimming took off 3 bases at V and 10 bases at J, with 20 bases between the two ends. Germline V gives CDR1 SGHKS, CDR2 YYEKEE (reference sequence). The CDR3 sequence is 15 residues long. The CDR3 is CASSSTGQAAGEQFF. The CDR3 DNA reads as TGTGCCAGCAGCTCCACGGGACAGGCAGCGGGGGAGCAGTTCTTC.

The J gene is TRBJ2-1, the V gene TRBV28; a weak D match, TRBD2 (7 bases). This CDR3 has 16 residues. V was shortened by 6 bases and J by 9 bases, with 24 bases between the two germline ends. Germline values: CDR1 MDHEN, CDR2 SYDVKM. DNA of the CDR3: TGTGCCAGCAGATCGCTGAGGGGGGGGGATTTTGGTGAGCAGTTCTTC. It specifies CASRSLRGGDFGEQFF.

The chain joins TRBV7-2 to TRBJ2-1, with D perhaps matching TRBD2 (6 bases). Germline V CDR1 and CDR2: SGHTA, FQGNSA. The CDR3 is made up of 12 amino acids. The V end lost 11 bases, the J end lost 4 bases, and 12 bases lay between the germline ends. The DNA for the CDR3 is TGTGCCCTCGAGGAGGGGTACAATGAGCAGTTCTTC. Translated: CALEEGYNEQFF.

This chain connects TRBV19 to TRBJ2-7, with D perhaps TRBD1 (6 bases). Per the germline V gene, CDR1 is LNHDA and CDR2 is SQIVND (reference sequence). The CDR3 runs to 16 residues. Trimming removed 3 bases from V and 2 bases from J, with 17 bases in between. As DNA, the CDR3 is TGTGCCAGTAGTATCGGGTCAGGAAGGGGGACCTACGAGCAGTACTTC. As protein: CASSIGSGRGTYEQYF.

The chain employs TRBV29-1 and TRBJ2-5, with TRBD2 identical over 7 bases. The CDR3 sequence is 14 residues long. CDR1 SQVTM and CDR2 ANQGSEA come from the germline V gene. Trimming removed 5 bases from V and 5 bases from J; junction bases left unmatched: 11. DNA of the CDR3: TGCAGCGTTCCCGGGGGGTGGACCTCGGAGACCCAGTACTTC. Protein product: CSVPGGWTSETQYF.

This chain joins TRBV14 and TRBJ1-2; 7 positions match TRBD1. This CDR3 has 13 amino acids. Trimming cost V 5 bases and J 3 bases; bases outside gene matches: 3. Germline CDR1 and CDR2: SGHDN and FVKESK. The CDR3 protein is CASSFDRDYGYTF. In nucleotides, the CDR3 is TGTGCCAGCAGCTTCGACAGGGACTATGGCTACACCTTC.